This TCR beta chain was profiled in a study of control samples from healthy donors and cancer patients (dated by TCRdb to 2020 to 2022). Note on this clone: The clone's antigen remains unknown. No much larger clone is present one base from it, and per-base qualities are unavailable.

The library was prepared using the immunoSEQ multiplex PCR assay. Entries here come from immuneACCESS through TCRdb and include only in-frame sequences with V and J called. Some clones fail to appear in such tables; in the studies checked, an unresolved V gene covers under half of the shortfall, and the cause of the remainder is unknown. This sample lists 130,000 or so clones; roughly 90% were detected once. The top ten hold about 40% of the sample. The TCR comes from a man in his fifties in good health. The sequenced sample was blood.

The sequenced DNA: TGTGCCAGCTCACCGACACGCATGAACACTGAAGCTTTCTTT. Its coded protein is CASSPTRMNTEAFF. This receptor chain uses TRBV6-5 and TRBJ1-1; no D gene call is confident. Trimming at the junction amounts to 8 bases on V and 0 bases on J, and the germline ends lie 13 bases apart. The CDR3 runs 14 amino acids, cysteine and phenylalanine included. Just the 42-base CDR3 DNA is kept, in frame starting at base 1. The germline V gene provides CDR1 MNHEY and CDR2 SVGAGI.